This TCR beta chain was documented in a study of shared T cell receptors in the human thymus (dated by TCRdb to the early 2020s). Notes on the research overall: The study examined how self-reactive, shared T-cell receptor alpha chains are generated in the human thymus.

Library preparation used the immunoSEQ multiplex PCR assay. Imported from immuneACCESS, the table was reduced by TCRdb to in-frame sequences with V and J called. These copies leave out some clones; in studies compared against another copy, an unresolved V gene accounts for under half, and the cause of the remainder is not known. This sample gives hundreds of thousands of clones in total; 87% of them show up just once. Together, the top ten hold 0.0094% of the sample. This clone turned up a few times. Its binding antigen is unknown. Base qualities are missing; no much larger clone stands one base away. Compared with germline, V lacks 5 bases and J lacks 2 bases; bases without a gene match: 13. Including the terminal cysteine and phenylalanine, the CDR3 comprises 17 residues. CDR3 DNA only is kept here, 51 bases in frame from base 1. CDR1 and CDR2, per the germline V gene, are SGHRS and YFSETQ. The same data also contributed to another study, on human thymus T cells. The other study reports the following: In Finland, the donors were immunologically healthy infants who were having open corrective cardiac surgery for congenital heart defects. Thymus tissue was collected as surgical resects that were removed during corrective cardiac surgery. V and J gene segment usage appeared biased in both thymic and peripheral blood repertoires. The related research reported highly overlapping thymic TCR repertoires among unrelated individuals. TCR alpha and beta repertoires from roughly eight infant thymus samples and four related peripheral blood samples were characterized in the study. Donor ages ranging from about 7 to 250 days were recorded, and over 5 male and two female infants were included in the cohort. Thymocytes were mechanically released from the tissue and were stored as pellets of about 9.5-31 million cells at -70 degrees C. Genomic DNA was extracted from frozen cell pellets with a QIAsymphony instrument. The immunoSEQ multiplex PCR assay was used to amplify the TCRB and TCRAD loci from a standardized amount of quality-controlled genomic DNA. Amplicons spanned the V(D)J region at a length sufficient to cover the CDR3 and identify V and J genes. Amplicon sequencing was performed on an Illumina platform through the commercial immunoSEQ service. Primer bias and sequencing errors were corrected using previously described methods, and TCRAD and TCRB definitions followed the IMGT database. Analysis of the repertoires was done with immunoSEQ Analyzer 3.0 and VDJTools and included basic statistics, V/J segment usage, diversity estimates, rarefaction and pairwise overlap. Chao1, ChaoE, Efron-Thisted, Shannon and inverse Simpson indices were used to estimate diversity, which was also estimated on datasets down-sampled to the smallest sample. For repertoire overlap, CDR3 nucleotide sequence, V gene and J gene had to match strictly, and clustering was done by Jaccard-based multidimensional scaling. Thymus samples yielded on average roughly 800,000 unique TCRB clonotypes, compared with some 89,000 from blood samples.

The TCR sequence derives from a boy under three years old with a congenital heart defect. Donor details come from another sample of the same person, matched by shared clones. The rearrangement joined TRBV5-1 to TRBJ2-7; 10 bases in between match TRBD2. Sample: thymocytes. The CDR3 amino acid sequence is: CASRYRTSGDLPYEQYF. The base sequence is TGCGCCAGCAGATATAGGACTAGCGGCGACCTTCCCTACGAGCAGTACTTC.